Ten or more counts support the clone carrying this T cell receptor beta chain. What it recognizes is unknown. This entry belongs to a study of breast tumors, draining lymph nodes, adjacent tissues. Whole-study findings and limits: Most tumor T cells seemingly derive from lymph node, then expand in tumor.

Samples came from axillary lymph nodes draining the breast cancer. The CDR3 has 15 amino acids. V lost 3 bases, J lost 4 bases, and 6 bases stayed unmatched. Per the germline V gene, CDR1 is MNHEY and CDR2 is SVGEGT. TCRdb recomputed calls from the multiplex PCR reads with MiXCR, one row per CDR3 protein. The data hold about 200,000 distinct CDR3 sequences, with roughly 31% observed a single time. This TCR came from a female donor with breast cancer. Some clones in this sample may be carry-over from other donors' samples. V is TRBV6-2 or TRBV6-3 and J is TRBJ1-5; 7 bases are a match to TRBD1. The specimen was axillary lymph node tissue. In DNA form, the CDR3 reads TGTGCCAGCAGTTATAGGTCGACAGGGAATCAGCCCCAGCATTTT. It translates to CASSYRSTGNQPQHF.